The 7 T cell receptor beta chains below were found in one sample sequenced in a study of shared clonotypes between healthy human individuals. CD8 cells classed as naive were CD45RO-negative and positively selected for CCR7, excluding terminally differentiated effector memory CD45RA+ cells. Sequencing used immunoSEQ multiplex PCR; TCRdb keeps in-frame clones, though not all of them. The sample consists of about 2.2 million clones, 80% to 95% of them appearing once. Material: naive CD8+ T cells from PBMCs. These receptors were taken from a man between 18 and 29 years old in good health. Some clones in this sample may be carry-over from other donors' samples.

The chain has TRBV28 and TRBJ1-2; D ambiguous. Germline lookup yields CDR1 MDHEN and CDR2 SYDVKM. The CDR3 consists of 12 residues. V lost 3 bases, J lost 6 bases, and 8 bases lay in between. CDR3 loop: CASSLVPDGYTF. As DNA, the CDR3 is TGTGCCAGCAGTTTGGTTCCGGATGGCTACACCTTC.

V is TRBV7-9 and J is TRBJ1-2; D is uncertain. V dropped 3 bases and J dropped 10 bases, with 12 bases sitting between them. CDR3 length: 12 amino acids. Germline CDR1 SEHNR, CDR2 FQNEAQ (reference sequence). CDR3 sequence reads: CASSLARSDYTF. DNA of the CDR3: TGTGCCAGCAGCTTGGCTAGGAGCGACTACACCTTC. Supplemented by reference TRBV7-9 and TRBJ1-2, the full variable domain reads DTGVSQNPRHKITKRGQNVTFRCDPISEHNRLYWYRQTLGQGPEFLTYFQNEAQLEKSRLLSDRFSAERPKGSFSTLEIQRTEQGDSAMYLCASSLARSDYTFGSGTRLTVV.

V gene TRBV27 combines with J gene TRBJ2-1; D is unresolved. Germline lookup yields CDR1 MNHEY and CDR2 SMNVEV (reference sequence). This CDR3 has 15 residues. V was pared by 2 bases and J by 4 bases, with 12 bases between. The CDR3 region is CASSLQGFGYNEQFF. CDR3 bases: TGTGCCAGCAGTTTACAAGGTTTCGGGTACAATGAGCAGTTCTTC.

The chain uses TRBV7-9 and TRBJ2-3; D is ambiguous. Trimming stripped 5 bases from V and 1 base from J, with 16 bases between. The CDR3 loop spans 16 amino acids. The germline V gene has CDR1 SEHNR and CDR2 FQNEAQ (reference sequence). The CDR3 spells CASSPRLGHRTDTQYF. CDR3 bases: TGTGCCAGCAGCCCTCGGTTGGGCCACCGCACAGATACGCAGTATTTT.

J is TRBJ2-1 and V is TRBV5-1, with D unresolved. Trimming removed 5 bases at V and 7 bases at J, with 22 bases between. The CDR3 totals 16 residues. Looked up from germline, CDR1 is SGHRS and CDR2 is YFSETQ. CDR3 coding DNA: TGCGCCAGCAGTTCTCATCCGGACCCCGTAAAGAATGAGCAGTTCTTC. This encodes CASSSHPDPVKNEQFF.

The CDR3 DNA reads as TGCGCCAGCAGCTTCGGGGGGCTCGAGCAGTACTTC. The encoded protein is CASSFGGLEQYF. This chain connects TRBV5-1 to TRBJ2-7; the D gene is possibly TRBD2 (7 bases). Germline-derived CDR1 and CDR2 are SGHRS and YFSETQ. The CDR3 consists of 12 residues. The V gene lost 2 bases and the J gene lost 6 bases, with 9 bases spanning the gap.

The genes are TRBV7-9 and TRBJ1-1; no firm D call. The length of the CDR3 is 15 residues. Germline V gene sequence: CDR1 SEHNR, CDR2 FQNEAQ (reference sequence). The V and J ends lost 5 bases and 0 bases respectively, with 13 bases between them. CDR3 nucleotides: TGTGCCAGCAGCCTCAAGACAAGCATGAACACTGAAGCTTTCTTT. It translates to CASSLKTSMNTEAFF.